This section outlines one T cell receptor (beta chain) sequence together with its context. The antigen is undetermined. The CDR3 is 14 residues long. Germline values: CDR1 MDHEN, CDR2 SYDVKM. V was trimmed by 2 bases and J by 4 bases, leaving 11 bases between them. These data originate in a study of cytomegalovirus exposure and HLA in healthy donors. Findings and caveats of the study: In vitro checks showed that three CMV-associated chains really do target CMV antigens. Associated with cytomegalovirus, according to the listing, were fewer than 200 TCR beta chains.

These donors were members of the roughly 110-subject validation cohort, a group separate from the approximately 700-subject first cohort. Clones were read by immunoSEQ multiplex PCR, and TCRdb kept only the in-frame ones, dropping some. This sample carries tens of thousands of clones, around 90% of them seen once, and the ten largest clones take about 2.2%. The V call is TRBV28, the J call TRBJ1-1; D is uncertain. The origin of this receptor is a woman younger than 45 in good health and CMV-seronegative. Source material: PBMCs. CDR3 loop: CASSLALEGTEAFF. In DNA, the CDR3 is TGTGCCAGCAGTTTAGCGCTGGAGGGCACTGAAGCTTTCTTT.